One and the same sample provided the 30 T cell receptor beta chains below, sequenced in a study of blood T cells in healthy people across ages. Together with a sample-barcoded 5' primer, a J-beta primer mix was included in a second PCR lasting roughly 6 to 12 cycles. TCRdb re-called the 5' RACE reads with MiXCR, one entry per CDR3 protein. The sample consists of over 1,300,000 distinct CDR3 sequences, 45% to 70% of them appearing once. Source material: blood. The receptors were gathered from a man younger than 30 in good health.

This chain links TRBV12-3 or TRBV12-4 with TRBJ1-2; possibly TRBD1 for D (5 bases). The CDR3 consists of 13 residues. V shed 4 bases and J shed 7 bases, with 13 bases lying between them. The CDR3 DNA is TGTGCCAGCAGTTGGGGGGGGAGGGGTGGCTACACCTTC. This sequence encodes CASSWGGRGGYTF.

This chain joins TRBV18 and TRBJ1-4; weak D call: TRBD1 (5 bases). Trimming pared 4 bases from V and 5 bases from J, leaving 14 bases between. The CDR3 contains 15 residues. The germline V gene encodes CDR1 KGHSH and CDR2 LQKENI. The CDR3 loop reads CASSRKEGNNEKLFF. The CDR3 DNA is TGTGCCAGCTCACGTAAGGAGGGGAACAATGAAAAACTGTTTTTT. The variable domain in full, completed from reference TRBV18 and TRBJ1-4, reads NAGVMQNPRHLVRRRGQEARLRCSPMKGHSHVYWYRQLPEEGLKFMVYLQKENIIDESGMPKERFSAEFPKEGPSILRIQQVVRGDSAAYFCASSRKEGNNEKLFFGSGTQLSVL.

The V call is TRBV5-1, the J call TRBJ2-5; no clear D. Deletions cut 4 bases from V and 5 bases from J, with 18 bases between. CDR3 length: 15 amino acids. Germline loops: CDR1 SGHRS, CDR2 YFSETQ. The CDR3 reads CASSQNLVSRETQYF. CDR3 bases: TGCGCCAGCAGCCAGAATCTAGTCTCACGGGAGACCCAGTACTTC.

There are a few counts of this clonotype. The V and J genes are TRBV29-1 and TRBJ1-1, with 7 bases fitting TRBD1. The CDR3 covers 13 residues. With 6 bases clipped from V and 3 bases from J, the junction kept 7 bases outside the gene matches. Germline lookup yields CDR1 SQVTM and CDR2 ANQGSEA. The CDR3 sequence: CSVDQGDYTEAFF. The CDR3 region has the DNA TGCAGCGTCGATCAGGGGGACTACACTGAAGCTTTCTTT.

V is TRBV7-9 and J is TRBJ2-7; D unresolved. Germline CDR1 and CDR2: SEHNR and FQNEAQ (reference sequence). The CDR3 consists of 14 residues. V dropped 1 base and J dropped 2 bases, with 9 bases sitting between them. CDR3 region: CASSLVPQTYEQYF. DNA for the CDR3: TGTGCCAGCAGCTTAGTCCCACAGACCTACGAGCAGTACTTC.

This chain joins TRBV29-1 and TRBJ2-4, with D maybe TRBD1 (7 bases). The J call may be mistaken, given a closer DNA end match to TRBJ2-5. Germline V gene sequence: CDR1 SQVTM, CDR2 ANQGSEA. This CDR3 has 13 amino acids. The chain's CDR3 is CSSRQGGQETQYF. The CDR3 region has the DNA TGCAGCAGTCGCCAGGGGGGACAAGAGACCCAGTACTTC.

The chain joins TRBV19 to TRBJ2-3; D unresolved. This CDR3 spans 16 amino acids. The germline V gene has CDR1 LNHDA and CDR2 SQIVND (reference sequence). V lost 3 bases and J lost 8, with 21 bases in between. CDR3 protein: CASSMYDDPRRGTQYF. DNA for the CDR3: TGTGCCAGTAGTATGTATGATGACCCCCGGAGAGGTACGCAGTATTTT.

The chain is built from TRBV20-1 and TRBJ2-7; 13 bases are a match to TRBD2. The J call is uncertain, as TRBJ2-5 better fits the DNA end. Germline V gene lookup returns CDR1 DFQATT and CDR2 SNEGSKA (reference sequence). The CDR3 runs to 15 residues. The CDR3: CSALGTSGMLETQYF. The CDR3 DNA reads as TGCAGTGCTCTTGGGACTAGCGGGATGTTGGAGACCCAGTACTTC.

The V and J genes are TRBV5-1 and TRBJ2-1; D is possibly TRBD2 (6 bases). The CDR3 is 18 amino acids. The germline V gene has CDR1 SGHRS and CDR2 YFSETQ. V was cut by 0 bases and J by 0 bases, with 16 bases left in between. Here the CDR3 reads CASSLVSSEIASYNEQFF. DNA for the CDR3: TGCGCCAGCAGCTTGGTTTCTAGCGAGATCGCCTCCTACAATGAGCAGTTCTTC.

This clonotype was counted between two and nine times. The V gene is TRBV27, the J gene TRBJ1-5; D ambiguous. The CDR3 contains 13 residues. The V gene's germline CDR1 is MNHEY and CDR2 SMNVEV (reference sequence). Trimming removed 2 bases from V and 6 bases from J, with 8 bases in between. The CDR3 DNA sequence: TGTGCCAGCAGTTTAGGGTACGGTCAGCCCCAGCATTTT. Protein sequence: CASSLGYGQPQHF.

The V call is TRBV5-1, the J call TRBJ2-4; 8 nucleotides match TRBD2. The end of the DNA aligns better with TRBJ2-7, so the J call may be wrong. The CDR3 is 16 amino acids. CDR1 SGHRS and CDR2 YFSETQ come from the germline V gene. CDR3 protein: CASSSGGAGGAYEQYF. The CDR3 region has the DNA TGCGCCAGCAGCTCCGGAGGCGCGGGGGGCGCATACGAGCAGTACTTC.

V and J are TRBV20-1 and TRBJ2-5; 14 positions match TRBD2. This CDR3 has 15 amino acids. V lost 5 bases, J lost 11 bases, and 13 bases stayed unmatched. The germline CDR1 and CDR2 sequences are DFQATT and SNEGSKA (reference sequence). CDR3: CSAPRTSGRYNEQYF. CDR3 coding DNA: TGCAGTGCTCCGAGGACTAGCGGGAGGTACAATGAGCAGTACTTC.

The rearrangement uses TRBV12-5 and TRBJ2-1; no reliable D call. The CDR3 covers 12 residues. Germline V gene lookup returns CDR1 LGHNT and CDR2 FRNRAP. Trimming removed 4 bases at V and 12 bases at J, with 13 bases between. This chain's CDR3 is CASGSLPEVQFF. The CDR3 DNA is TGTGCTAGTGGTTCCTTACCAGAGGTGCAGTTCTTC.

This clonotype was seen more than once but under ten times. The chain links TRBV29-1 to TRBJ1-5, with no clear D. The length of the CDR3 is 13 residues. Germline V CDR1 and CDR2: SQVTM, ANQGSEA. V lost 6 bases and J 1 base, leaving 10 bases between the germline ends. This CDR3 is CSVRGASNQPQHF. The CDR3 DNA reads TGCAGCGTACGTGGAGCCAGCAATCAGCCCCAGCATTTT.

V gene TRBV6-5 combines with J gene TRBJ2-1, with 9 bases that match TRBD2. J gave up 9 bases and V 5 bases, and 8 bases lay outside the gene matches. There are 14 residues in the CDR3. Germline values: CDR1 MNHEY, CDR2 SVGAGI. The CDR3 protein is CASSPGLASAEQFF. CDR3 bases: TGTGCCAGCAGTCCGGGACTAGCATCGGCTGAGCAGTTCTTC.

This chain uses TRBV20-1 with TRBJ2-4; a possible D gene is TRBD1 (6 bases). The J call may be faulty, since TRBJ2-5 better matches the DNA end. This CDR3 has 15 residues. In germline, CDR1 is DFQATT, CDR2 SNEGSKA (reference sequence). Here the CDR3 reads CSATIPGQLKETQYF. The CDR3 DNA reads TGCAGTGCTACGATACCGGGACAACTAAAAGAGACCCAGTACTTC.

CDR3 region: CASSLSAGAVPYEQYF. The CDR3, as DNA: TGTGCCAGCAGTTTATCCGCGGGGGCCGTACCCTACGAGCAGTACTTC. The rearrangement links TRBV27 to TRBJ2-7, with D perhaps matching TRBD2 (7 bases). The CDR3 consists of 16 residues. Trimming shortened V by 0 bases and J by 2 bases, and 14 bases separated the two germline ends. Germline CDR1 MNHEY, CDR2 SMNVEV (reference sequence).

The chain links TRBV4-2 to TRBJ1-2; TRBD1 might be the D (5 bases). Germline V gives CDR1 LGHNA, CDR2 YNFKEQ. The CDR3 is made up of 16 amino acids. Trimming took off 3 bases at V and 0 bases at J, with 14 bases between the two ends. CDR3 coding DNA: TGTGCCAGCAGCCAGCCTACGGACATTACTAACTATGGCTACACCTTC. Translation gives CASSQPTDITNYGYTF.

CDR3 in amino acids: CASSLSTGTPYGYTF. The CDR3 DNA follows: TGTGCCAGCAGCCTAAGTACCGGGACACCCTATGGCTACACCTTC. J is TRBJ1-2 and V is TRBV6-5; D possibly corresponds to TRBD1 (6 bases). The V and J ends lost 6 bases and 4 bases respectively, with 18 bases between them. The CDR3 is 15 residues long. Germline V CDR1 and CDR2: MNHEY, SVGAGI.

This clonotype came up a few times. The chain has TRBV5-6 and TRBJ2-3; D is perhaps TRBD1 (5 bases). Trimming shortened V by 2 bases and J by 0 bases, and 10 bases separated the two germline ends. Germline CDR1 is SGHDT and CDR2 is YYEEEE. This CDR3 has 15 residues. The CDR3 reads CASSFNRPSTDTQYF. CDR3 DNA: TGTGCCAGCAGCTTCAACAGGCCTAGCACAGATACGCAGTATTTT.

The gene calls are TRBV2 and TRBJ1-2; D may be TRBD1 (5 bases). The V end lost 3 bases, the J end lost 2 bases, and 10 bases lay between the germline ends. The germline V gene has CDR1 SNHLY and CDR2 FYNNEI. This CDR3 comprises 14 residues. The CDR3 is CASSDGHQNYGYTF. CDR3 nucleotides: TGTGCCAGCAGTGATGGACACCAAAACTATGGCTACACCTTC.

V is TRBV11-1 and J is TRBJ2-1, with 8 nucleotides matching TRBD2. Losses at the gene ends were 2 bases for V and 8 bases for J; bases not matched to a gene: 8. The CDR3 has 15 amino acids. From germline, CDR1 is SGHAT and CDR2 FQDESV (reference sequence). In DNA form, the CDR3 reads TGTGCCAGCAGCTTACTAGCGGGTCCCCTAGATGAGCAGTTCTTC. Its protein product is CASSLLAGPLDEQFF. Variable domain in full (rest from reference TRBV11-1 and TRBJ2-1): EAEVAQSPRYKITEKSQAVAFWCDPISGHATLYWYRQILGQGPELLVQFQDESVVDDSQLPKDRFSAERLKGVDSTLKIQPAELGDSAMYLCASSLLAGPLDEQFFGPGTRLTVL.

This chain joins TRBV4-3 and TRBJ2-3; maybe TRBD2 (6 bases). The CDR3 is 15 residues long. From germline, CDR1 is LGHNA and CDR2 YSLEER. Trimming removed 1 base from V and 4 bases from J, with 12 bases in between. CDR3 sequence (DNA): TGCGCCAGCAGCCAAGGGAGGGCCCGCTCAGATACGCAGTATTTT. Its translation is CASSQGRARSDTQYF.

This chain links TRBV24-1 with TRBJ1-2; 7 nucleotides line up with TRBD1. The CDR3 totals 12 residues. V was pared by 0 bases and J by 11 bases, with 2 bases of the junction left unmatched. Per germline, CDR1 KGHDR and CDR2 SFDVKD. This CDR3 reads CATSDLGQAYTF. The CDR3 region has the DNA TGTGCCACCAGTGATTTGGGACAGGCGTACACCTTC.

V gene TRBV3-1 combines with J gene TRBJ2-4; the match to TRBD2 covers 9 bases. The J segment lost 13 bases and the V segment lost 4 bases, leaving 11 bases of the junction unmatched. There are 14 residues in the CDR3. Germline CDR1 reads LGHDT; CDR2 reads YNNKEL (reference sequence). CDR3 amino acids: CASSPNLAGEEQYF. CDR3 coding DNA: TGTGCCAGCAGCCCAAATTTAGCGGGAGAGGAGCAGTACTTC.

The rearrangement uses TRBV20-1 and TRBJ2-7, with D hard to call. The CDR3 runs 10 residues. Per the germline V gene, CDR1 is DFQATT and CDR2 is SNEGSKA (reference sequence). Trimming shortened V by 5 bases and J by 5 bases, and 7 bases separated the two germline ends. CDR3 nucleotides: TGCAGTGCTTGGGCTAACGAGCAGTACTTC. Its translation: CSAWANEQYF.

V is TRBV6-4 and J is TRBJ2-1; 9 nucleotides align to TRBD2. The germline V gene has CDR1 MRHNA and CDR2 SNTAGT. This CDR3 has 14 residues. Trimming at V came to 3 bases and at J to 7 bases, leaving 4 bases not matched to a gene. CDR3 sequence reads: CASSESGGWNEQFF. The CDR3 DNA sequence: TGTGCCAGCAGTGAAAGCGGGGGGTGGAATGAGCAGTTCTTC.

This chain connects TRBV7-2 to TRBJ1-2, with D perhaps TRBD1 (6 bases). There are 14 residues in the CDR3. V lost 1 base, J lost 3 bases, and 9 bases lay in between. Germline V gene data show CDR1 as SGHTA and CDR2 as FQGNSA. The DNA for the CDR3 is TGTGCCAGCAGCTTAGGGACAGAATACTATGGCTACACCTTC. As protein: CASSLGTEYYGYTF.

The chain is built from TRBV13 and TRBJ2-1; unclear D gene. The CDR3 length is 12 residues. V was shortened by 5 bases and J by 6 bases, with 8 bases between the two germline ends. CDR1 is PRHDT and CDR2 is FYEKMQ in the germline V gene (reference sequence). The CDR3 here is CASSPMANEQFF. The CDR3 nucleotides are TGTGCCAGCAGCCCCATGGCCAATGAGCAGTTCTTC.

This chain connects TRBV7-9 to TRBJ2-1; D may be TRBD1 (6 bases). This CDR3 comprises 16 residues. The V end was cut by 5 bases, the J end by 0 bases, with 14 bases between. Germline CDR1 SEHNR, CDR2 FQNEAQ (reference sequence). CDR3 nucleotides: TGTGCCAGCAGCCCAAACCGAGGGGGCTCCTACAATGAGCAGTTCTTC. Amino acids: CASSPNRGGSYNEQFF.